The rows below give T cell receptor beta chains drawn from one sample of a study of T cell changes during pregnancy in multiple sclerosis. Only in-frame clones appear in the TCRdb table, and some are missing; sequencing was by immunoSEQ multiplex PCR. Of 55,000 to 75,000 clones detected, roughly nine tenths appear once; the ten largest clones hold about 2.2%. This sample comprised peripheral blood, obtained in the third trimester of pregnancy. Receptors were obtained from a female donor in good health, enrolled as a control in a pregnancy study. CDR3s include the opening cysteine and the closing phenylalanine or tryptophan. Each record gives: J gene, D gene, clone size, V gene, CDR3 protein, CDR3 DNA. A D gene is named only where the DNA matches it firmly. A row's size may be missing; if present it is once, few, many or a size class.

TRBJ2-7 | TRBD1 | - | TRBV10-3 | CAISESRQGEEQYF | TGTGCCATCAGTGAGTCAAGACAGGGGGAAGAGCAGTACTTC
TRBJ2-7 | - | - | TRBV2 | CASRLNVIGYEQYF | TGTGCCAGCAGACTAAATGTAATCGGTTACGAGCAGTACTTC
TRBJ2-7 | TRBD1 | - | TRBV27 | CASSLDRAYEQYF | TGTGCCAGCAGTTTAGACAGGGCCTACGAGCAGTACTTC
TRBJ2-7 | - | - | TRBV27 | CASSRSGRVYEQYF | TGTGCCAGCAGTCGGTCAGGCCGCGTTTACGAGCAGTACTTC
TRBJ1-2 | TRBD1 | - | TRBV6-5 | CASTAGQVYGYTF | TGTGCCAGCACTGCCGGACAGGTCTATGGCTACACCTTC
TRBJ1-5 | TRBD1 | - | TRBV7-9 | CASSSGRGPDQPQHF | TGTGCCAGCAGCTCCGGCAGGGGGCCTGATCAGCCCCAGCATTTT
TRBJ1-5 | TRBD1 | - | TRBV7-2 | CASSLGQINQPQHF | TGTGCCAGCAGCTTGGGACAGATAAATCAGCCCCAGCATTTT
TRBJ2-1 | TRBD2 | - | TRBV9 | CASSVEPSGAYNEQFF | TGTGCCAGCAGCGTAGAACCTAGCGGGGCCTACAATGAGCAGTTCTTC
TRBJ2-3 | - | once | TRBV11-3 | CASSLGAGDTDTQYF | TGTGCCAGCAGCTTAGGAGCCGGGGACACAGATACGCAGTATTTT
TRBJ1-2 | TRBD1 | - | TRBV5-4 | CASSLDPTGGDGGYTF | TGTGCCAGCAGCTTGGACCCGACAGGGGGCGATGGTGGCTACACCTTC
TRBJ2-7 | TRBD2 | - | TRBV9 | CASSVASSGATYEQYF | TGTGCCAGCAGCGTAGCTTCTAGCGGGGCAACCTACGAGCAGTACTTC
TRBJ1-5 | - | - | TRBV6-4 | CASRVGGLGNQPQHF | TGTGCCAGCAGAGTAGGTGGACTCGGTAATCAGCCCCAGCATTTT
TRBJ1-2 | - | - | TRBV5-4 | CASSLGRAGHYGYTF | TGTGCCAGCAGCTTGGGGCGTGCAGGCCACTATGGCTACACCTTC
TRBJ2-1 | TRBD1 | few | TRBV6-5 | CASSKRDRVGNEQFF | TGTGCCAGCAGTAAGAGGGACAGGGTAGGCAATGAGCAGTTCTTC
TRBJ1-1 | TRBD1 | - | TRBV7-2 | CASSFGQGNTEAFF | TGTGCCAGCAGCTTCGGACAGGGAAACACTGAAGCTTTCTTT
TRBJ1-2 | - | - | TRBV5-1 | CASSSHREMSYGYTF | TGCGCCAGCAGCTCACACAGGGAGATGAGCTATGGCTACACCTTC
TRBJ2-7 | - | - | TRBV28 | CASSLWHEQYF | TGTGCCAGCAGTTTGTGGCACGAGCAGTACTTC
TRBJ2-5 | - | - | TRBV7-6 | CASSRGGSGETQYF | TGTGCCAGCAGCCGTGGGGGGTCCGGGGAGACCCAGTACTTC
TRBJ2-2 | TRBD1 | - | TRBV6-5 | CASSYQTGTTGELFF | TGTGCCAGCAGTTACCAGACAGGGACCACCGGGGAGCTGTTTTTT
TRBJ1-2 | TRBD1 | once | TRBV6-1 | CASSEAAGQGMGGYTF | TGTGCCAGCAGTGAAGCGGCGGGACAGGGGATGGGTGGCTACACCTTC
TRBJ2-1 | TRBD2 | - | TRBV6-5 | CASSYDGGGGYNEQFF | TGTGCCAGCAGTTACGACGGGGGGGGAGGTTACAATGAGCAGTTCTTC
TRBJ2-3 | - | few | TRBV6-7 | CPGKLTDTQYF | TGCCCGGGGAAACTAACAGATACGCAGTATTTT
TRBJ2-5 | - | - | TRBV19 | CASSGEGETQYF | TGTGCCAGTTCAGGGGAGGGGGAGACCCAGTACTTC
TRBJ1-1 | TRBD1 | - | TRBV19 | CASSPLTGGDLTEAFF | TGTGCCAGTTCTCCCTTGACAGGGGGCGATCTCACTGAAGCTTTCTTT
TRBJ2-5 | - | - | TRBV6-5 | CASSPRETETQYF | TGTGCCAGCAGTCCCCGGGAGACGGAGACCCAGTACTTC
TRBJ2-5 | - | - | TRBV4-1 | CASSQDWQAGVETQYF | TGCGCCAGCAGCCAAGATTGGCAGGCAGGTGTGGAGACCCAGTACTTC
TRBJ2-3 | TRBD2 | - | TRBV6-1 | CASSEDTSGGGADTQYF | TGTGCCAGCAGTGAAGACACTAGCGGGGGGGGAGCAGATACGCAGTATTTT
TRBJ2-7 | - | - | TRBV27 | CASRPSSYEQYF | TGTGCCAGCAGGCCTAGCTCCTACGAGCAGTACTTC
TRBJ2-7 | TRBD2 | - | TRBV7-9 | CASSPRTSGETQDQYF | TGTGCCAGCAGCCCGAGGACTAGCGGGGAAACCCAAGATCAGTACTTC
TRBJ2-7 | TRBD1 | - | TRBV10-3 | CAISESPDRVIYEQYF | TGTGCCATCAGTGAGTCGCCGGACAGGGTAATCTACGAGCAGTACTTC
TRBJ2-3 | - | - | TRBV7-8 | CASSRNPTGTSTDTQYF | TGTGCCAGCAGCCGCAACCCCACCGGGACTAGCACAGATACGCAGTATTTT
TRBJ2-1 | TRBD1 | once | TRBV6-1 | CASSVDRGLYNEQFF | TGTGCCAGCAGTGTTGACAGGGGGTTATACAATGAGCAGTTCTTC
TRBJ1-3 | - | - | TRBV7-9 | CASSLDRTENTIYF | TGTGCCAGCAGCTTAGACCGGACAGAAAACACCATATATTTT
TRBJ1-5 | - | - | TRBV27 | CASSPLSPPLLEGIFNQPQHF | TGTGCCAGCAGCCCCCTATCGCCACCCCTTTTGGAGGGGATATTCAATCAGCCCCAGCATTTT
TRBJ1-3 | - | - | TRBV28 | CATGRQSSGNTIYF | TGTGCCACAGGTAGACAGAGCTCTGGAAACACCATATATTTT
TRBJ2-7 | - | - | TRBV19 | CASSIREHYEQYF | TGTGCCAGTAGTATTCGGGAGCACTACGAGCAGTACTTC
TRBJ2-3 | TRBD2 | - | TRBV5-1 | CASSLSSGGTDTQYF | TGCGCCAGCAGCTTGAGCAGCGGGGGAACAGATACGCAGTATTTT
TRBJ2-1 | TRBD2 | - | TRBV28 | CASSLLLAGVEQFF | TGTGCCAGCAGTTTGCTACTAGCGGGAGTTGAGCAGTTCTTC
TRBJ2-2 | TRBD1 | - | TRBV9 | CASSAPGTGDAGELFF | TGTGCCAGCAGCGCCCCCGGGACAGGGGATGCCGGGGAGCTGTTTTTT
TRBJ1-1 | - | - | TRBV5-1 | CASSWTDPNTEAFF | TGCGCCAGCAGCTGGACAGATCCGAACACTGAAGCTTTCTTT
TRBJ2-7 | TRBD2 | - | TRBV6-1 | CASRLAGDYEQYF | TGTGCCAGCAGGCTAGCGGGAGACTACGAGCAGTACTTC
TRBJ1-2 | TRBD1 | - | TRBV28 | CASRPVGQGMGYGYTF | TGTGCCAGCAGGCCAGTGGGACAGGGGATGGGGTATGGCTACACCTTC
TRBJ2-3 | TRBD2 | - | TRBV6-5 | CASSYSEGLAGGTQYF | TGTGCCAGCAGTTACTCTGAGGGACTAGCAGGCGGTACGCAGTATTTT
TRBJ1-3 | - | - | TRBV6-5 | CASSRARGSGNTIYF | TGTGCCAGCAGTCGCGCCAGAGGCTCTGGAAACACCATATATTTT
TRBJ2-5 | TRBD2 | - | TRBV5-1 | CASSPSGGNEGETQYF | TGCGCCAGCAGCCCCAGCGGGGGGAACGAAGGGGAGACCCAGTACTTC